The clone carrying this T cell receptor (beta chain) was picked up many times. The data stem from a study of early T cells in non-severe SARS-CoV-2 infection. Study-level information: Whole-blood bulk RNA, unsorted, was sequenced, and chains were unpaired.

cDNA molecules, individually, were tagged with unique molecular identifiers. A single record per CDR3 protein comes from TCRdb applying MiXCR to the 5' RACE reads. This table holds some 97,000 distinct CDR3 sequences, 11% found once. The CDR3 totals 16 residues. Trimming removed 5 bases at V and 5 bases at J, with 17 bases between. Germline V CDR1 and CDR2: KGHDR, SFDVKD. The chain combines TRBV24-1 with TRBJ2-2; either TRBD1 or TRBD2 may supply D (5 bases each). The receptor comes from an adult who was a healthcare worker with PCR-confirmed SARS-CoV-2 infection or an uninfected control (not recorded which). The material sequenced was whole blood, taken at baseline. As DNA, the CDR3 is TGTGCCACCAGTGTAACTGGCACCTGGGGGACCGGGGAGCTGTTTTTT. Its protein is CATSVTGTWGTGELFF.